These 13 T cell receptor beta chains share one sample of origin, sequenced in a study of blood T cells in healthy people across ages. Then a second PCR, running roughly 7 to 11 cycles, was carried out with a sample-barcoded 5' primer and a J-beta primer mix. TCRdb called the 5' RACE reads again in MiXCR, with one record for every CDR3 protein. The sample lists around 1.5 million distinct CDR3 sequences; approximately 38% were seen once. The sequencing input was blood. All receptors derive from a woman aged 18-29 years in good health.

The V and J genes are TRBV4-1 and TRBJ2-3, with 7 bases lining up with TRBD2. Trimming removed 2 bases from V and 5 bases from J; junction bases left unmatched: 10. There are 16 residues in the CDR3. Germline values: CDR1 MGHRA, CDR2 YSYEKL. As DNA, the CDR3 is TGCGCCAGCAGCCAACCTTCGGCGGGGAGGGGAGATACGCAGTATTTT. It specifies CASSQPSAGRGDTQYF.

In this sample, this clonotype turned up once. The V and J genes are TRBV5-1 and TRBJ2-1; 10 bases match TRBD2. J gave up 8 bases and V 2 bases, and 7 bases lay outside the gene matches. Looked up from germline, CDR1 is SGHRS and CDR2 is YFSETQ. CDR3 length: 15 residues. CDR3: CASSFPSGRGDEQFF. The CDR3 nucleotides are TGCGCCAGCAGCTTCCCTAGCGGGAGAGGCGATGAGCAGTTCTTC.

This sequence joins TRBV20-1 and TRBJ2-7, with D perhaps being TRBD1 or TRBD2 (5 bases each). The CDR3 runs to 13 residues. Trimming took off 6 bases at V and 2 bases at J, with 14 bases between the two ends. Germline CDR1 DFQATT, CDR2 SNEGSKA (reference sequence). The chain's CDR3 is CSARGDNPYEQYF. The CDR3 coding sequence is TGCAGTGCCCGAGGGGATAATCCCTACGAGCAGTACTTC.

CDR3 in DNA: TGTGCCAGCAGTTTTAGCGGGGACGCCAATGAGCAGTTCTTC. Translating it yields CASSFSGDANEQFF. The chain has TRBV28 and TRBJ2-1; 8 bases are a match to TRBD2. This CDR3 is 14 amino acids long. Germline CDR1 MDHEN, CDR2 SYDVKM. V lost 3 bases, J lost 6 bases, and 4 bases stayed unmatched.

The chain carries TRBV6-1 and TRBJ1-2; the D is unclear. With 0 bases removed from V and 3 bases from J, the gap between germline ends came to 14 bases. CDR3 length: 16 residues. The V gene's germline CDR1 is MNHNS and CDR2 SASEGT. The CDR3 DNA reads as TGTGCCAGCAGTGAAGCTGACGCCCCACGATACTATGGCTACACCTTC. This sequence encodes CASSEADAPRYYGYTF.

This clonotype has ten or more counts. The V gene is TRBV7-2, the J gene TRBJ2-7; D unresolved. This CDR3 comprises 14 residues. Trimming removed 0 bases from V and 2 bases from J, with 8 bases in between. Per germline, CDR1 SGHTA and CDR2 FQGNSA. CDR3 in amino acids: CASSLAGRTYEQYF. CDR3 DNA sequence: TGTGCCAGCAGCTTAGCCGGCAGAACCTACGAGCAGTACTTC.

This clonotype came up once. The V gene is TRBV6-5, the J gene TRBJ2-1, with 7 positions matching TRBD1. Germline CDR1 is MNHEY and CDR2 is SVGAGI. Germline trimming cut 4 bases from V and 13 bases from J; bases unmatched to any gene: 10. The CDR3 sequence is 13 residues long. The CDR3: CASSLSSGQVQFF. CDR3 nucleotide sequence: TGTGCCAGCAGTTTATCAAGTGGACAGGTCCAGTTCTTC.

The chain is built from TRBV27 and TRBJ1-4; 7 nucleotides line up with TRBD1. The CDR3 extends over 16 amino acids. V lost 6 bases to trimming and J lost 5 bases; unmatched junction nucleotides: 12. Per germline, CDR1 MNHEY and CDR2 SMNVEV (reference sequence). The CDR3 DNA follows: TGTGCCAGCAGGAGCGAGTGGGACAGCAAGAATGAAAAACTGTTTTTT. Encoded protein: CASRSEWDSKNEKLFF. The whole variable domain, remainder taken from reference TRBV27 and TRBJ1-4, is EAQVTQNPRYLITVTGKKLTVTCSQNMNHEYMSWYRQDPGLGLRQIYYSMNVEVTDKGDVPEGYKVSRKEKRNFPLILESPSPNQTSLYFCASRSEWDSKNEKLFFGSGTQLSVL.

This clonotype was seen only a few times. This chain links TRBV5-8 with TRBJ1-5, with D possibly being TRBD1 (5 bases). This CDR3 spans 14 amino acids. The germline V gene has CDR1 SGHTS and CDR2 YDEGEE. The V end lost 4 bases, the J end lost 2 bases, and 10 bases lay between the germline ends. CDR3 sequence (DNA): TGTGCCAGCAGCGGGACCGTTGGCAATCAGCCCCAGCATTTT. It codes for CASSGTVGNQPQHF.

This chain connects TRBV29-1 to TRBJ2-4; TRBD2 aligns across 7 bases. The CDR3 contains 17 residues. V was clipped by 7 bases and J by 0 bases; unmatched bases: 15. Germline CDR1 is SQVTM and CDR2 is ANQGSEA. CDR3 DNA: TGCAGCGCCACATGGCCGGGAGGACGAGTAGCCAAAAACATTCAGTACTTC. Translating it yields CSATWPGGRVAKNIQYF.

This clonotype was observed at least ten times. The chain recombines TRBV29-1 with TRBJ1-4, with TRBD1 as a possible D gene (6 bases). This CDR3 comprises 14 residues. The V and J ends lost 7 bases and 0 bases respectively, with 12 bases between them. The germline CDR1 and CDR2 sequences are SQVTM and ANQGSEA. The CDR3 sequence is CSGKGEATNEKLFF. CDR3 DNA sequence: TGCAGCGGGAAGGGGGAGGCAACTAATGAAAAACTGTTTTTT. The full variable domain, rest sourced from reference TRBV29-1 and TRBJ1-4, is SAVISQKPSRDICQRGTSLTIQCQVDSQVTMMFWYRQQPGQSLTLIATANQGSEATYESGFVIDKFPISRPNLTFSTLTVSNMSPEDSSIYLCSGKGEATNEKLFFGSGTQLSVL.

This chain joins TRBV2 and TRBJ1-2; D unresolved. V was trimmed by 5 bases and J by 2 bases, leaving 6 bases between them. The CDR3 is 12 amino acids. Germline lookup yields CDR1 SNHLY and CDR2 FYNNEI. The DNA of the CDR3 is TGTGCCAGCAGTACAGAGAACTATGGCTACACCTTC. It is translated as CASSTENYGYTF.

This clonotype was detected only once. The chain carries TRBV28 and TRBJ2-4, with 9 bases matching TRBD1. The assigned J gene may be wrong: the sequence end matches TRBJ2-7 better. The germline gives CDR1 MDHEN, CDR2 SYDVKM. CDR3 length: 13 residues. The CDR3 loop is CAGRGQGSYEQYF. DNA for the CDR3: TGTGCCGGAAGGGGACAGGGATCATACGAGCAGTACTTC.